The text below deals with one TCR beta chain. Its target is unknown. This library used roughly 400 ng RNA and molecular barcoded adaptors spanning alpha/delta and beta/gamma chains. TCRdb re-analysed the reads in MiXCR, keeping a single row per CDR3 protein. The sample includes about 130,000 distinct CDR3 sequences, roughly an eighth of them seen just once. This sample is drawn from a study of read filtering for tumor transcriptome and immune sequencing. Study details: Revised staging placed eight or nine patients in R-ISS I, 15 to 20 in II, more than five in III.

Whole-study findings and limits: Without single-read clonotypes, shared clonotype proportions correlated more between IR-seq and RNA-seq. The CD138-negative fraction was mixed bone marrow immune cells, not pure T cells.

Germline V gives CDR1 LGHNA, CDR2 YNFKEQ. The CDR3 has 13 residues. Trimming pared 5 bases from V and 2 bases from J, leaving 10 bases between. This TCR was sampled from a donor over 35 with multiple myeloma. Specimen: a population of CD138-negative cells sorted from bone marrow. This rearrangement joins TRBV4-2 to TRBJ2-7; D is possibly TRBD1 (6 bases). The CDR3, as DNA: TGTGCCAGCAGCTTTGGGGGCCCCTACGAGCAGTACTTC. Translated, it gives CASSFGGPYEQYF.